These 23 T cell receptor beta chains share one sample of origin, sequenced in a study of monozygotic twins with inflammatory bowel disease (dated by TCRdb to about 2019). The library was built by means of 5' RACE. The listed sequencing device is Illumina HiSeq 2500. TCRdb reanalyzed the reads, keeping one entry per CDR3 protein sequence and omitting DNA. The table held for this sample gives some 150,000 distinct CDR3 sequences. The ten largest account for roughly 2.4% of the sample. Sequencing was done on a sample of blood. Receptor source: a human donor with ulcerative colitis or Crohn's disease, or a healthy co-twin of an affected twin (not recorded which).

The chain recombines TRBV4-3 with TRBJ2-1; TCRdb selects TRBD1, and the lack of DNA leaves this call unchecked. The CDR3 loop spans 14 amino acids. CDR1 is LGHNA and CDR2 is YSLEER in the germline V gene. CDR3 amino acids: CASSPDSIYNEQFF.

The chain carries TRBV7-3 and TRBJ2-6. The V gene's germline CDR1 is SGHTA and CDR2 FQGTGA. The CDR3 extends over 15 amino acids. The CDR3 spells CASSLIASGANVLTF.

The chain has TRBV18 and TRBJ1-1. Looked up from germline, CDR1 is KGHSH and CDR2 is LQKENI. The CDR3 loop spans 15 amino acids. The chain's CDR3 is CASSSREDMNTEAFF.

The chain employs TRBV7-3 and TRBJ2-2; with no DNA, the TCRdb D assignment of TRBD1 cannot be verified. The CDR3 is made up of 16 amino acids. The germline gives CDR1 SGHTA, CDR2 FQGTGA. CDR3 region: CASSEGSGQLTGELFF.

J is TRBJ1-5 and V is TRBV7-2; the TCRdb D gene call, TRBD1, has no DNA to confirm it. The CDR3 has 14 residues. The germline V gene encodes CDR1 SGHTA and CDR2 FQGNSA. The chain's CDR3 is CASSTDSVPQPQHF.

This chain connects TRBV28 to TRBJ2-2; the TCRdb D gene call, TRBD1, has no DNA to confirm it. Germline values: CDR1 MDHEN, CDR2 SYDVKM. The CDR3 length is 15 residues. This CDR3 reads CASSPPLTWAGELFF.

The chain links TRBV5-6 to TRBJ2-1; the D call of TRBD2 rests on TCRdb alone, since no DNA is present to check it. The germline V gene encodes CDR1 SGHDT and CDR2 YYEEEE. There are 15 residues in the CDR3. The CDR3 loop reads CASSLAPGGQDEQFF.

The J gene is TRBJ1-4, the V gene TRBV11-2; the D gene TCRdb calls, TRBD1, cannot be checked with no DNA. CDR1 is SGHAT, CDR2 FQNNGV, per germline. The CDR3 loop spans 16 amino acids. The CDR3 here is CASSLNPGQGNEKLFF.

The rearrangement uses TRBV24-1 and TRBJ2-5; TCRdb reports TRBD2, a call that lacks DNA to check it against. Germline-derived CDR1 and CDR2 are KGHDR and SFDVKD. The CDR3 runs 16 residues. The CDR3 sequence: CATSDFPSGRLETQYF.

The chain carries TRBV20-1 and TRBJ2-5; absent DNA, TCRdb's TRBD2 call cannot be checked. Per germline, CDR1 DFQATT and CDR2 SNEGSKA (reference sequence). The length of the CDR3 is 15 residues. CDR3 sequence reads: CSARTPLAGEETQYF.

This rearrangement joins TRBV4-2 to TRBJ2-5; TCRdb's assignment of TRBD2 cannot be checked, as there is no DNA. Germline CDR1 LGHNA, CDR2 YNFKEQ. The length of the CDR3 is 17 residues. The CDR3 loop reads CASSQGGLAGGPETQYF.

CDR3 region: CASSRQTGLQETQYF. The V call is TRBV4-3, the J call TRBJ2-5; as DNA is missing, the TRBD1 call by TCRdb cannot be tested. CDR1 is LGHNA and CDR2 is YSLEER in the germline V gene. The CDR3 contains 15 residues.

V usage is TRBV6-5 and J usage is TRBJ1-2; TCRdb designates TRBD1, a call that cannot be tested without DNA. The CDR3 has 15 amino acids. The germline V gene encodes CDR1 MNHEY and CDR2 SVGAGI. The CDR3 reads CASSSSQGGVYGYTF.

The V call is TRBV7-2, the J call TRBJ2-1; TCRdb designates TRBD2, a call that cannot be tested without DNA. Germline assignment: CDR1 SGHTA and CDR2 FQGNSA. The CDR3 spans 16 residues. CDR3 region: CASSLAAGGFIREQFF.

V usage is TRBV14 and J usage is TRBJ2-1; with no DNA, the TCRdb D assignment of TRBD2 cannot be verified. Germline V gives CDR1 SGHDN, CDR2 FVKESK. The CDR3 loop spans 16 amino acids. CDR3 sequence reads: CASSPTSPSSYNEQFF.

The rearrangement links TRBV5-1 to TRBJ2-7; TCRdb indicates TRBD1, and absent DNA this call remains unverified. Germline values: CDR1 SGHRS, CDR2 YFSETQ. The CDR3 spans 14 residues. CDR3 residues: CASSFGSGDLEQYF.

The V call is TRBV5-5, the J call TRBJ1-5; no DNA is available, so the TRBD1 call from TCRdb remains unchecked. Germline CDR1 reads SGHKS; CDR2 reads YYEKEE (reference sequence). The CDR3 runs to 14 residues. CDR3 amino acids: CASSLGTNNQPQHF. Full variable domain (missing parts from reference TRBV5-5 and TRBJ1-5): DAGVTQSPTHLIKTRGQQVTLRCSPISGHKSVSWYQQVLGQGPQFIFQYYEKEERGRGNFPDRFSARQFPNYSSELNVNALLLGDSALYLCASSLGTNNQPQHFGDGTRLSIL.

The chain links TRBV5-4 to TRBJ2-7; TCRdb calls TRBD2, which cannot be checked without DNA. Germline CDR1 reads SGHNT; CDR2 reads YYREEE (reference sequence). CDR3 length: 13 residues. CDR3 in amino acids: CASSFGPTYEQYF.

This sequence joins TRBV30 and TRBJ2-3; as DNA is missing, the TRBD1 call by TCRdb cannot be tested. Germline V gene lookup returns CDR1 GTSNPN and CDR2 SVGIG (reference sequence). The CDR3 sequence is 14 residues long. The CDR3 is CAWDRGMSTDTQYF.

V gene TRBV6-5 combines with J gene TRBJ1-1; TCRdb calls TRBD1, which cannot be checked without DNA. This CDR3 region has 13 residues. Germline V gives CDR1 MNHEY, CDR2 SVGAGI. CDR3 in amino acids: CASHRDPNTEAFF.

The gene calls are TRBV20-1 and TRBJ1-4. Looked up from germline, CDR1 is DFQATT and CDR2 is SNEGSKA (reference sequence). The CDR3 totals 15 residues. The CDR3 spells CSASSPPGRDEKLFF.

V and J are TRBV6-5 and TRBJ2-3. The CDR3 is made up of 14 amino acids. Per germline, CDR1 MNHEY and CDR2 SVGAGI. CDR3 sequence: CASTVGSSTDTQYF.

The genes are TRBV20-1 and TRBJ1-1. CDR3 length: 11 residues. Germline V lookup: CDR1 DFQATT, CDR2 SNEGSKA (reference sequence). The CDR3 reads CSVLINTEAFF.